Following are 27 T cell receptor beta chains from one sample sequenced in a study of T cells in Graves' hyperthyroidism and ophthalmopathy. The CDR3 regions of TCR beta were amplified from RNA transcripts. A first-round RT-PCR of the TCR CDR3 used the HTBI primer set. In TCRdb, the multiplex PCR reads were re-called with MiXCR into one record per CDR3 protein. The profile shows roughly 660,000 distinct CDR3 sequences, around 16% of them singletons. Sequences were obtained from blood. Receptors were obtained from a man between 50 and 59 years old with Graves' hyperthyroidism.

In its sample, this clonotype was seen many times. The chain uses TRBV3-1 and TRBJ1-1; 8 nucleotides line up with TRBD1. V shed 4 bases and J 1 base; nucleotides not matched to a gene: 2. The CDR3 has 14 amino acids. CDR1 and CDR2 from the germline V gene are LGHDT and YNNKEL (reference sequence). The CDR3 coding sequence is TGTGCCAGCAGCCCGGGACAGGCGAACACTGAAGCTTTCTTT. This codes for CASSPGQANTEAFF. Complete variable domain (other parts from reference TRBV3-1 and TRBJ1-1): DTAVSQTPKYLVTQMGNDKSIKCEQNLGHDTMYWYKQDSKKFLKIMFSYNNKELIINETVPNRFSPKSPDKAHLNLHINSLELGDSAVYFCASSPGQANTEAFFGQGTRLTVV.

The chain links TRBV5-6 to TRBJ2-7, with TRBD1 as a possible D gene (6 bases). The CDR3 has 14 residues. CDR1 is SGHDT and CDR2 is YYEEEE in the germline V gene. Trimming shortened V by 4 bases and J by 7 bases, and 18 bases separated the two germline ends. This CDR3 reads CASSGWDTNLEQYF. Here the CDR3 DNA reads TGTGCCAGCAGCGGCTGGGACACCAATCTAGAGCAGTACTTC. Full variable domain (remainder filled in from reference TRBV5-6 and TRBJ2-7): DAGVTQSPTHLIKTRGQQVTLRCSPKSGHDTVSWYQQALGQGPQFIFQYYEEEERQRGNFPDRFSGHQFPNYSSELNVNALLLGDSALYLCASSGWDTNLEQYFGPGTRLTVT.

This clonotype was counted at least ten times. The chain carries TRBV29-1 and TRBJ2-7, with TRBD1 matching 7 bases. CDR1 is SQVTM and CDR2 is ANQGSEA in the germline V gene. This CDR3 is 12 amino acids long. Trimming removed 6 bases from V and 9 bases from J; junction bases left unmatched: 11. The CDR3 nucleotides are TGCAGCGTGAGTAGGGACAGCCTAGCGCAGTACTTC. Protein sequence: CSVSRDSLAQYF.

The chain links TRBV3-1 to TRBJ1-2; weak D call: TRBD1 (6 bases). The V end was cut by 5 bases, the J end by 8 bases, with 18 bases between. The CDR3 loop spans 14 amino acids. Looked up from germline, CDR1 is LGHDT and CDR2 is YNNKEL (reference sequence). The DNA for the CDR3 is TGTGCCAGCAGCAGAAACAGGGATACTATGGGCTACACCTTC. Amino acids: CASSRNRDTMGYTF.

Concerning this clonotype itself: An end of the junction differs from the germline gene, which may be a read error. V and J are TRBV5-1 and TRBJ1-3; D possibly corresponds to TRBD1 (5 bases). CDR1 and CDR2 (germline): SGHRS, YFSETQ. This CDR3 is built from 19 residues. This CDR3 reads CAGSFLSPGLILSGNTIYF. CDR3 nucleotide sequence: TGCGCCGGCAGCTTCCTGTCCCCGGGACTGATCCTCTCTGGAAACACCATATATTTT. The full variable domain, in which reference TRBV5-1 and TRBJ1-3 provide the parts outside the CDR3, is KAGVTQTPRYLIKTRGQQVTLSCSPISGHRSVSWYQQTPGQGLQFLFEYFSETQRNKGNFPGRFSGRQFSNSRSEMNVSTLELGDSALYLCAGSFLSPGLILSGNTIYFGEGSWLTVV.

A few counts support this clonotype. For the CDR3, the DNA is TGTGCCAGCAGCTTAAGGGGAGTGGAATATGGCTACACCTTC. It is translated as CASSLRGVEYGYTF. The V gene is TRBV7-9, the J gene TRBJ1-2; tentatively, D is TRBD1 (5 bases). V was clipped by 2 bases and J by 5 bases, with 12 bases between them. The CDR3 totals 14 residues. CDR1 is SEHNR and CDR2 is FQNEAQ in the germline V gene (reference sequence).

The chain employs TRBV7-2 and TRBJ1-6; D gene ambiguous. Germline CDR1 is SGHTA and CDR2 is FQGNSA. This CDR3 comprises 15 residues. V gave up 5 bases and J gave up 4 bases, with 12 bases separating them. The CDR3 coding sequence is TGTGCCAGCAGCCCCCGCGGGAAATATAATTCACCCCTCCACTTT. Its protein product is CASSPRGKYNSPLHF.

This clonotype was recorded many times. The DNA of the CDR3 is TGTGCCAGCAGTTACTCGACTGGGTTTAATTCACCCCTCCACTTT. This sequence encodes CASSYSTGFNSPLHF. V gene TRBV6-5 combines with J gene TRBJ1-6; the D is unclear. Germline V lookup: CDR1 MNHEY, CDR2 SVGAGI. CDR3 length: 15 amino acids. V was cut by 0 bases and J by 6 bases, with 9 bases left in between.

This clonotype has at least ten counts. The rearrangement joins TRBV12-3 or TRBV12-4 to TRBJ1-1; the D gene is possibly TRBD1 (6 bases). V was trimmed by 7 bases and J by 2 bases, leaving 11 bases between them. The CDR3 sequence is 13 residues long. The CDR3 is CASNGGQNTEAFF. CDR3 bases: TGTGCCAGCAATGGGGGGCAAAACACTGAAGCTTTCTTT.

This clonotype was observed a handful of times. The chain recombines TRBV18 with TRBJ1-1; D is unclear. Trimming took 5 bases from V and 2 from J, leaving 12 bases between them. CDR3 length: 14 amino acids. CDR1 is KGHSH and CDR2 is LQKENI in the germline V gene. The CDR3 sequence: CASSVQRSNTEAFF. The CDR3 DNA follows: TGTGCCAGCTCAGTACAGCGAAGCAACACTGAAGCTTTCTTT.

The CDR3 region has the DNA TGTGCCAGCAGCCAAGATCCCCGACCTAGCGGGAGAAAGAGTGAGCAGTTCTTC. Its protein product is CASSQDPRPSGRKSEQFF. The chain has TRBV4-2 and TRBJ2-1; 10 nucleotides match TRBD2. CDR1 is LGHNA, CDR2 YNFKEQ, per germline. The CDR3 is 18 amino acids. V dropped 0 bases and J dropped 9; count of bases not matched to a gene: 14.

The table lists this clonotype with many counts. The gene calls are TRBV11-2 and TRBJ2-3; TRBD1 or TRBD2 may be the D gene (5 bases each). The V gene's germline CDR1 is SGHAT and CDR2 FQNNGV. The CDR3 covers 16 residues. Trimming pared 5 bases from V and 6 bases from J, leaving 21 bases between. The CDR3 coding sequence is TGTGCCAGCAGCCAAGTGTCGGCGTGGGGGAACGATACGCAGTATTTT. It encodes CASSQVSAWGNDTQYF. The full variable domain, its missing parts supplied by reference TRBV11-2 and TRBJ2-3, is EAGVAQSPRYKIIEKRQSVAFWCNPISGHATLYWYQQILGQGPKLLIQFQNNGVVDDSQLPKDRFSAERLKGVDSTLKIQPAKLEDSAVYLCASSQVSAWGNDTQYFGPGTRLTVL.

The chain uses TRBV11-2 and TRBJ2-7, with D perhaps matching TRBD2 (6 bases). Germline CDR1 SGHAT, CDR2 FQNNGV. Trimming pared 0 bases from V and 4 bases from J, leaving 13 bases between. This CDR3 comprises 15 residues. CDR3 in amino acids: CASSLDSGTSYEQYF. The CDR3, as DNA: TGTGCCAGCAGCTTAGATAGCGGCACCTCGTACGAGCAGTACTTC.

This rearrangement joins TRBV20-1 to TRBJ1-4; TRBD1 might be the D (6 bases). Germline assignment: CDR1 DFQATT and CDR2 SNEGSKA (reference sequence). V dropped 6 bases and J dropped 5 bases, with 22 bases sitting between them. The CDR3 is 16 residues long. This CDR3 reads CSAVDRRTLINEKLFF. The CDR3 DNA is TGCAGTGCGGTTGACAGGAGAACTCTAATCAATGAAAAACTGTTTTTT.

This clonotype was seen at least ten times. This sequence joins TRBV9 and TRBJ1-2; D not certain. The CDR3 loop spans 14 amino acids. The germline V gene has CDR1 SGDLS and CDR2 YYNGEE. Between the trimmed V and J ends, which lost 3 bases and 4 bases, there was a span of 13 bases. This CDR3 is CASSALEAIYGYTF. The CDR3 DNA follows: TGTGCCAGCAGCGCCCTGGAAGCTATCTATGGCTACACCTTC.

This clonotype was recorded at least ten times. J is TRBJ1-1 and V is TRBV20-1; a weak D match, TRBD1 (6 bases). Germline CDR1 and CDR2: DFQATT and SNEGSKA (reference sequence). Between the trimmed V and J ends, which lost 5 bases and 3 bases, there was a span of 16 bases. This CDR3 has 14 amino acids. CDR3 loop: CSAFEGGKDTEAFF. The DNA of the CDR3 is TGCAGTGCTTTTGAAGGGGGAAAGGACACTGAAGCTTTCTTT.

Many counts were recorded for this clonotype. The chain uses TRBV5-1 and TRBJ2-6; TRBD1 is a possible D gene (5 bases). The CDR3 sequence is 16 residues long. Looked up from germline, CDR1 is SGHRS and CDR2 is YFSETQ. Trimming removed 4 bases from V and 4 bases from J, with 15 bases in between. CDR3 DNA: TGCGCCAGCAGCGCTCTAAGGGGCTCCGGGGCCAACGTCCTGACTTTC. It is translated as CASSALRGSGANVLTF.

The chain uses TRBV6-1 and TRBJ1-2; TRBD1 aligns across 8 bases. CDR1 is MNHNS and CDR2 is SASEGT in the germline V gene. The V and J ends lost 7 bases and 3 bases, in that order; junction bases with no gene match: 10. The CDR3 extends over 15 amino acids. CDR3 nucleotides: TGTGCCAGCACAGATCGACAGGGGAAATACTATGGCTACACCTTC. It codes for CASTDRQGKYYGYTF.

This clonotype showed up just a few times. The J gene is TRBJ2-1, the V gene TRBV20-1; no firm D call. This CDR3 comprises 16 residues. V shed 0 bases and J shed 0 bases, with 12 bases lying between them. From germline, CDR1 is DFQATT and CDR2 SNEGSKA (reference sequence). The CDR3 region has the DNA TGCAGTGCTAGAGAGTCTGACACGAGCTCCTACAATGAGCAGTTCTTC. It yields the protein CSARESDTSSYNEQFF.

This chain joins TRBV7-2 and TRBJ2-5, with 8 bases matching TRBD2. CDR1 SGHTA and CDR2 FQGNSA come from the germline V gene. The CDR3 is 13 residues long. Unmatched junction bases numbered 3, after V lost 5 bases and J lost 4 bases. The CDR3 DNA sequence: TGTGCCAGCAGCGCGGGACTAGGAGAGACCCAGTACTTC. It is translated as CASSAGLGETQYF.

CDR3 DNA sequence: TGCGCCAGCGGCCAGGGTAGGAATGAGCAGTTCTTC. Its translation is CASGQGRNEQFF. V gene TRBV10-1 combines with J gene TRBJ2-1; a possible D gene is TRBD1 (5 bases). Looked up from germline, CDR1 is WNHNN and CDR2 is SYGVQD (reference sequence). This CDR3 spans 12 amino acids. Between the trimmed V and J ends, which lost 8 bases and 7 bases, there was a span of 12 bases.

This clonotype showed up many times. The chain joins TRBV5-1 to TRBJ1-1; no clear D gene. There are 17 residues in the CDR3. In germline, CDR1 is SGHRS, CDR2 YFSETQ. V dropped 0 bases and J dropped 0 bases, with 15 bases sitting between them. Here the CDR3 reads CASSLVAGGSMNTEAFF. In nucleotides, the CDR3 is TGCGCCAGCAGCTTGGTGGCAGGTGGATCCATGAACACTGAAGCTTTCTTT.

This clonotype has at least ten counts. This chain links TRBV2 with TRBJ2-7; 10 nucleotides agree with TRBD2. V shed 3 bases, J shed 10 bases, and the junction held 6 bases outside the gene matches. The CDR3 is 13 amino acids. Germline CDR1 is SNHLY and CDR2 is FYNNEI. Here the CDR3 reads CASSEGLAGEQYF. Here the CDR3 DNA reads TGTGCCAGCAGTGAGGGGCTAGCGGGAGAACAGTACTTC.

The chain recombines TRBV24-1 with TRBJ2-6, with 8 bases aligning to TRBD1. CDR1 KGHDR and CDR2 SFDVKD come from the germline V gene. V shed 5 bases, J shed 0 bases, and the junction held 2 bases outside the gene matches. The CDR3 is 16 amino acids. CDR3 amino acids: CATSAGGISGANVLTF. The CDR3 DNA reads as TGTGCCACCAGTGCAGGGGGCATCTCTGGGGCCAACGTCCTGACTTTC.

This clonotype was seen repeatedly, ten times or more. The rearrangement links TRBV7-9 to TRBJ1-1; 10 nucleotides align to TRBD1. The trim removed 5 bases at V and 1 base at J, leaving 7 bases unmatched. The germline gives CDR1 SEHNR, CDR2 FQNEAQ (reference sequence). The CDR3 loop spans 16 amino acids. CDR3 sequence: CASSHHRDRGNTEAFF. As DNA, the CDR3 is TGTGCCAGCAGCCACCATCGGGACAGGGGGAACACTGAAGCTTTCTTT.

In this sample, this clonotype turned up many times. V usage is TRBV12-3 or TRBV12-4 and J usage is TRBJ1-1; D gene uncertain. This CDR3 spans 14 amino acids. The V and J ends lost 5 bases and 1 base respectively, with 11 bases between them. The CDR3 reads CASSAWTGNTEAFF. In DNA form, the CDR3 reads TGTGCCAGCAGTGCCTGGACGGGGAACACTGAAGCTTTCTTT.

This clonotype was detected only a few times. The J gene is TRBJ1-5, the V gene TRBV27; 7 nucleotides agree with TRBD1. The length of the CDR3 is 17 residues. Germline V gene sequence: CDR1 MNHEY, CDR2 SMNVEV (reference sequence). Unmatched junction bases numbered 12, after V lost 5 bases and J lost 2 bases. The CDR3 is CASSPGDRRYGNQPQHF. DNA of the CDR3: TGTGCCAGCAGTCCGGGGGACAGACGTTACGGCAATCAGCCCCAGCATTTT.